This T cell receptor (beta chain) was recorded in a study of Tregs in tolerant kidney transplant recipients. Findings of the study overall: Changing PCR primers prevented nucleotide comparison between some patients' samples.

Trimming took 5 bases from V and 0 from J, leaving 8 bases between them. This CDR3 has 13 amino acids. The V gene's germline CDR1 is SGHTA and CDR2 FQGNSA. The assay was immunoSEQ multiplex PCR, and TCRdb's table has in-frame clones only and misses some. The table lists over 60,000 clones, around nine tenths of them singletons, with 0.35% to 0.5% in the top ten. Unstimulated Tregs (CD4+CD25+CD127-) and CD4+CD25- non-Tregs were sorted from PBMCs. On this clone itself: No antigen is known for it.

V is TRBV7-2 and J is TRBJ2-7, with D unclear. Sample: CD4+ T cells from blood, taken before the transplant. The origin of this receptor is a human donor who received a combined kidney and bone marrow transplant. The CDR3 bases are TGTGCCAGCAGCGGGCAGGACTCCTACGAGCAGTACTTC. Translation: CASSGQDSYEQYF.